The 3 T cell receptor beta chains listed next were all sequenced from one sample in a study of cytomegalovirus exposure and HLA in healthy donors (dated by TCRdb to the late 2010s). Libraries came from the immunoSEQ multiplex PCR assay. For the multiplex PCR, a mixture combining 60 forward primers for TCR Vbeta segments and 13 reverse primers for TCR Jbeta segments was used. TCRdb carries this immuneACCESS record with in-frame sequences only. Its versions omit some clonotypes, under half of them owing to an unresolved V gene in the studies checked, with the rest unexplained. The sample table lists some 150,000 clones, about 80% of them with a count of one. In total, the top ten clones hold 4% to 5.5% of the sample. The sample consisted of PBMCs. The receptors originated from a man aged 25-40 years in good health and CMV-seronegative.

V usage is TRBV28 and J usage is TRBJ2-3, with 11 bases fitting TRBD2. CDR1 and CDR2 from the germline V gene are MDHEN and SYDVKM. The V gene end was trimmed by 4 bases and the J gene end by 5 bases; junction bases not matched to a gene: 8. The CDR3 sequence is 16 residues long. For the CDR3, the DNA is TGTGCCAGCAGTTCCCTAGCGGGGGGCCGGGAAGATACGCAGTATTTT. Translating gives CASSSLAGGREDTQYF. Full variable domain (missing parts from reference TRBV28 and TRBJ2-3): DVKVTQSSRYLVKRTGEKVFLECVQDMDHENMFWYRQDPGLGLRLIYFSYDVKMKEKGDIPEGYSVSREKKERFSLILESASTNQTSMYLCASSSLAGGREDTQYFGPGTRLTVL.

A single count supports this clone. This chain links TRBV5-1 with TRBJ2-7; maybe TRBD1 (6 bases). The V end lost 5 bases, the J end lost 2 bases, and 17 bases lay between the germline ends. The CDR3 contains 15 residues. Per germline, CDR1 SGHRS and CDR2 YFSETQ. CDR3 in amino acids: CASSKLTGSAYEQYF. CDR3 bases: TGCGCCAGCAGTAAACTAACAGGGAGCGCCTACGAGCAGTACTTC.

This clone was recorded a few times. The chain recombines TRBV2 with TRBJ1-1; the D is unclear. V was pared by 6 bases and J by 0 bases, with 14 bases between. Germline V gene lookup returns CDR1 SNHLY and CDR2 FYNNEI. CDR3 length: 15 amino acids. In DNA, the CDR3 is TGTGCCAGCAGGATTGATCGAGCCTTGAACACTGAAGCTTTCTTT. Encoded protein: CASRIDRALNTEAFF.